This T cell receptor beta chain derives from a study of OX40 agonist ivuxolimab in advanced cancers. On cycle 4 day 1 and cycle 7 day 1, as well as at baseline, blood was sampled. Libraries were prepared by immunoSEQ multiplex PCR; TCRdb keeps only in-frame clonotypes and omits some of them. This table has 100,000 to 150,000 clones, 85% to 95% appearing once. This clone was observed once. The source was CD4+ or CD8+ T cells sorted from blood, collected in a trial of the OX40 agonist ivuxolimab. The receptor was isolated from an adult with an advanced solid tumor such as melanoma, head and neck, liver or kidney cancer.

CDR3 protein: CASSYGQFTYNEQFF. CDR3 sequence (DNA): TGTGCCAGCAGCTACGGACAGTTTACCTACAATGAGCAGTTCTTC. The chain joins TRBV11-2 to TRBJ2-1; a weak D match, TRBD1 (6 bases). Germline loops: CDR1 SGHAT, CDR2 FQNNGV. The ends were cut back, 4 bases at V and 2 bases at J, with 12 bases in the middle. This CDR3 has 15 residues.